The 32 T cell receptor beta chains below were found in one sample sequenced in a study of blood T cell repertoires in COVID-19. Assay: immunoSEQ multiplex PCR; the TCRdb copy retains only in-frame clones and omits some. The table records 55,000 to 80,000 clones, 83% of them present only once. Input material: peripheral blood. Receptor source: a woman at least 80 years old with acute or convalescent COVID-19.

As DNA, the CDR3 is TGTGCCAGCAGCGGGACTCGCGTCGGGGAGCTGTTTTTT. It encodes CASSGTRVGELFF. The chain combines TRBV5-6 with TRBJ2-2, with TRBD2 as a possible D gene (6 bases). Trimming took 4 bases from V and 7 from J, leaving 11 bases between them. Germline V gives CDR1 SGHDT, CDR2 YYEEEE. The CDR3 length is 13 residues. The full variable domain, rest sourced from reference TRBV5-6 and TRBJ2-2, is DAGVTQSPTHLIKTRGQQVTLRCSPKSGHDTVSWYQQALGQGPQFIFQYYEEEERQRGNFPDRFSGHQFPNYSSELNVNALLLGDSALYLCASSGTRVGELFFGEGSRLTVL.

The chain is built from TRBV10-2 and TRBJ2-5, with 13 bases identical to TRBD2. The CDR3 covers 16 residues. Germline lookup yields CDR1 WSHSY and CDR2 SAAADI. V shed 6 bases and J 5 bases; nucleotides not matched to a gene: 9. CDR3 DNA sequence: TGCGCCAGCAGGGGGACTAGCGGGGCCCCTAGCGAGACCCAGTACTTC. Encoded protein: CASRGTSGAPSETQYF.

This clone was observed a handful of times. The chain joins TRBV5-1 to TRBJ1-4; D is unresolved. Trimming stripped 4 bases from V and 5 bases from J, with 6 bases between. The CDR3 spans 12 residues. The germline CDR1 and CDR2 sequences are SGHRS and YFSETQ. The CDR3 DNA is TGCGCCAGCAGCCAGAACAATGAAAAACTGTTTTTT. Amino acids: CASSQNNEKLFF.

The rearrangement uses TRBV14 and TRBJ1-2; no clear D gene. The CDR3 contains 17 residues. Trimming took off 4 bases at V and 4 bases at J, with 22 bases between the two ends. Germline V gives CDR1 SGHDN, CDR2 FVKESK. For the CDR3, the DNA is TGTGCCAGCAGCCCCCCCGGGTTAATTACTCGCGGCTATGGCTACACCTTC. Translating gives CASSPPGLITRGYGYTF. Complete variable domain (other parts from reference TRBV14 and TRBJ1-2): EAGVTQFPSHSVIEKGQTVTLRCDPISGHDNLYWYRRVMGKEIKFLLHFVKESKQDESGMPNNRFLAERTGGTYSTLKVQPAELEDSGVYFCASSPPGLITRGYGYTFGSGTRLTVV.

This chain joins TRBV6-5 and TRBJ1-5, with D unclear. The V end was cut by 8 bases, the J end by 7 bases, with 21 bases between. CDR1 is MNHEY, CDR2 SVGAGI, per germline. CDR3 length equals 15 residues. The CDR3 nucleotides read TGTGCCAGCCTCGACGCGGGGTCTAGGAACCAGCCCCAGCATTTT. Protein sequence: CASLDAGSRNQPQHF.

This chain connects TRBV5-4 to TRBJ2-3, with D uncertain. Trimming stripped 0 bases from V and 5 bases from J, with 10 bases between. The CDR3 extends over 14 amino acids. In germline, CDR1 is SGHNT, CDR2 YYREEE (reference sequence). For the CDR3, the DNA is TGTGCCAGCAGCTTGGCCCTGCCCGGAGATACGCAGTATTTT. Translation: CASSLALPGDTQYF. The full variable domain, in which reference TRBV5-4 and TRBJ2-3 provide the parts outside the CDR3, is ETGVTQSPTHLIKTRGQQVTLRCSSQSGHNTVSWYQQALGQGPQFIFQYYREEENGRGNFPPRFSGLQFPNYSSELNVNALELDDSALYLCASSLALPGDTQYFGPGTRLTVL.

V and J are TRBV30 and TRBJ1-3; tentatively, D is TRBD1 (6 bases). The CDR3 extends over 16 amino acids. The germline gives CDR1 GTSNPN, CDR2 SVGIG (reference sequence). V lost 1 base to trimming and J lost 0 bases, with 13 bases between them. CDR3 nucleotide sequence: TGTGCCTGGAGTGGCCTGGGACAAAGCTCTGGAAACACCATATATTTT. Encoded protein: CAWSGLGQSSGNTIYF.

This chain connects TRBV2 to TRBJ2-7; the match to TRBD1 covers 7 bases. Germline V gene lookup returns CDR1 SNHLY and CDR2 FYNNEI. V shed 6 bases, J shed 4 bases, and the junction held 6 bases outside the gene matches. The CDR3 covers 13 residues. The CDR3, as DNA: TGTGCCAGCAGCCAGGGGGAAGCATACGAGCAGTACTTC. Its translation: CASSQGEAYEQYF.

This chain uses TRBV29-1 with TRBJ2-2, with 11 bases identical to TRBD2. The CDR3 has 15 residues. Germline loops: CDR1 SQVTM, CDR2 ANQGSEA. J gave up 5 bases and V 6 bases, and 8 bases lay outside the gene matches. CDR3 region: CSVIAGGTGTGELFF. The DNA for the CDR3 is TGCAGCGTCATAGCGGGGGGGACGGGAACCGGGGAGCTGTTTTTT.

The rearrangement links TRBV5-4 to TRBJ2-2, with TRBD1 matching 11 bases. This CDR3 contains 16 residues. V dropped 4 bases and J dropped 8; count of bases not matched to a gene: 10. Germline V lookup: CDR1 SGHNT, CDR2 YYREEE (reference sequence). For the CDR3, the DNA is TGTGCCAGCAGCCTCCGGGACAGGGGGTTTTCGGGGGAGCTGTTTTTT. Protein sequence: CASSLRDRGFSGELFF.

V gene TRBV7-9 combines with J gene TRBJ1-4; maybe TRBD1 (5 bases). Germline V gives CDR1 SEHNR, CDR2 FQNEAQ (reference sequence). The CDR3 is 13 residues long. The V end lost 5 bases, the J end lost 8 bases, and 12 bases lay between the germline ends. CDR3 DNA sequence: TGTGCCAGCAGCCCACGGGGGAGGGAAAAACTGTTTTTT. It codes for CASSPRGREKLFF.

This rearrangement joins TRBV15 to TRBJ2-7; D unresolved. The CDR3 consists of 12 residues. The germline V and J ends were trimmed by 0 bases and 6 bases, with 6 bases remaining between them. Looked up from germline, CDR1 is LNHNV and CDR2 is YYDKDF (reference sequence). The CDR3, as DNA: TGTGCCACCAGCAGAGATCTCTTCGAGCAGTACTTC. It encodes CATSRDLFEQYF.

The V and J genes are TRBV30 and TRBJ1-6, with 8 bases matching TRBD1. The CDR3 sequence is 15 residues long. Germline lookup yields CDR1 GTSNPN and CDR2 SVGIG (reference sequence). The trim removed 7 bases at V and 9 bases at J, leaving 14 bases unmatched. For the CDR3, the DNA is TGTGCCTCTACGGACAGGGAGAGAAGCTCTTCACCCCTCCACTTT. This gives the protein CASTDRERSSSPLHF.

The gene calls are TRBV6-5 and TRBJ2-2, with D maybe TRBD2 (6 bases). Trimming shortened V by 1 base and J by 3 bases, and 12 bases separated the two germline ends. This CDR3 comprises 16 residues. In germline, CDR1 is MNHEY, CDR2 SVGAGI. CDR3 coding DNA: TGTGCCAGCAGTTACTTCGCTAGCGCAGACACCGGGGAGCTGTTTTTT. It codes for CASSYFASADTGELFF.

The J gene is TRBJ1-4, the V gene TRBV7-7; no clear D gene. V lost 1 base, J lost 0 bases, and 6 bases lay in between. CDR1 and CDR2 (germline): SSHAT, FNYEAQ (reference sequence). The CDR3 is 15 residues long. The CDR3 spells CASSLGTTTNEKLFF. DNA of the CDR3: TGTGCCAGCAGCTTAGGGACTACAACTAATGAAAAACTGTTTTTT. Combining the CDR3 with reference TRBV7-7 and TRBJ1-4 gives the whole variable domain GAGVSQSPRYKVTKRGQDVTLRCDPISSHATLYWYQQALGQGPEFLTYFNYEAQPDKSGLPSDRFSAERPEGSISTLTIQRTEQRDSAMYRCASSLGTTTNEKLFFGSGTQLSVL.

The chain joins TRBV7-3 to TRBJ2-1, with TRBD2 matching over 8 bases. CDR3 length: 13 residues. Germline lookup yields CDR1 SGHTA and CDR2 FQGTGA. V dropped 5 bases and J dropped 7; count of bases not matched to a gene: 4. In nucleotides, the CDR3 is TGTGCCAGCAGCCCGGGACTAGTTAATGAGCAGTTCTTC. It encodes CASSPGLVNEQFF.

The chain employs TRBV20-1 and TRBJ2-7; D is uncertain. The CDR3 covers 11 residues. Germline lookup yields CDR1 DFQATT and CDR2 SNEGSKA (reference sequence). V lost 6 bases to trimming and J lost 5 bases, with 11 bases between them. The CDR3: CSAYSSNEQYF. In DNA form, the CDR3 reads TGCAGTGCCTATAGTAGTAACGAGCAGTACTTC.

This chain links TRBV5-6 with TRBJ1-1; 9 bases are a match to TRBD1. This CDR3 is 16 amino acids long. The germline V gene encodes CDR1 SGHDT and CDR2 YYEEEE. Trimming cost V 4 bases and J 7 bases; bases outside gene matches: 14. The CDR3 here is CASSMGWDRVLLEAFF. CDR3 coding DNA: TGTGCCAGCAGCATGGGGTGGGACAGGGTCCTCCTTGAAGCTTTCTTT.

The chain recombines TRBV7-9 with TRBJ2-1; D gene unclear. The CDR3 contains 15 residues. Germline lookup yields CDR1 SEHNR and CDR2 FQNEAQ (reference sequence). V was pared by 5 bases and J by 0 bases, with 11 bases between. CDR3 loop: CASSGPPSSYNEQFF. DNA of the CDR3: TGTGCCAGCAGCGGGCCCCCGAGCTCCTACAATGAGCAGTTCTTC.

This chain uses TRBV10-3 with TRBJ1-5, with 7 bases lining up with TRBD1. CDR1 and CDR2 (germline): ENHRY, SYGVKD. The CDR3 sequence is 15 residues long. Losses at the gene ends were 0 bases for V and 6 bases for J; bases not matched to a gene: 5. The CDR3 region has the DNA TGTGCCATCAGTGAGTCGGCAGGGGGTGGTCAGCCCCAGCATTTT. As protein: CAISESAGGGQPQHF.

This clone has only one observation. This chain links TRBV24-1 with TRBJ1-1; 8 nucleotides match TRBD1. The ends lost 2 bases at V and 5 bases at J; junction bases unmatched: 9. Germline values: CDR1 KGHDR, CDR2 SFDVKD. The CDR3 has 16 residues. CDR3 loop: CATSDSDTGGETEAFF. The CDR3 coding sequence is TGTGCCACCAGTGATTCCGACACAGGGGGAGAAACTGAAGCTTTCTTT.

This chain uses TRBV27 with TRBJ2-7, with 9 bases aligning to TRBD1. The germline CDR1 and CDR2 sequences are MNHEY and SMNVEV (reference sequence). The CDR3 is made up of 15 amino acids. Trimming at V came to 6 bases and at J to 7 bases, leaving 13 bases not matched to a gene. This CDR3 is CASRPWDRESGEQYF. Written as DNA, the CDR3 is TGTGCCAGCAGACCCTGGGACAGGGAGTCGGGAGAGCAGTACTTC.

The chain joins TRBV3-1 (or the pseudogene TRBV3-2) to TRBJ2-3, with 8 bases identical to TRBD1. V shed 5 bases and J 6 bases; nucleotides not matched to a gene: 4. Germline V CDR1 and CDR2: LGHDT, YNNKEL (reference sequence). This CDR3 region has 13 residues. The CDR3 loop is CASSRNRGDTQYF. CDR3 coding DNA: TGTGCCAGCAGCAGAAACAGGGGGGATACGCAGTATTTT.

The V call is TRBV15, the J call TRBJ2-3, with TRBD2 identical over 8 bases. Germline lookup yields CDR1 LNHNV and CDR2 YYDKDF (reference sequence). V was pared by 5 bases and J by 6 bases, with 4 bases of the junction left unmatched. The CDR3 loop spans 13 amino acids. CDR3 nucleotides: TGTGCCACCAGCCTGACTAGCGTGGATACGCAGTATTTT. Its protein product is CATSLTSVDTQYF.

The chain is built from TRBV3-1 (or the pseudogene TRBV3-2) and TRBJ2-5, with 13 bases lining up with TRBD2. The germline CDR1 and CDR2 sequences are LGHDT and YNNKEL (reference sequence). Unmatched junction bases numbered 4, after V lost 0 bases and J lost 3 bases. The CDR3 has 17 amino acids. The CDR3 loop reads CASSQEGLAGWKETQYF. The CDR3 coding sequence is TGTGCCAGCAGCCAAGAGGGACTAGCGGGATGGAAAGAGACCCAGTACTTC.

The V call is TRBV5-1, the J call TRBJ2-1, with TRBD2 as a possible D gene (6 bases). From germline, CDR1 is SGHRS and CDR2 YFSETQ. Trimming took off 4 bases at V and 2 bases at J, with 10 bases between the two ends. The CDR3 extends over 14 amino acids. CDR3 region: CASSPASAYNEQFF. Here the CDR3 DNA reads TGCGCCAGCAGCCCGGCTAGCGCCTACAATGAGCAGTTCTTC.

The table lists this clone with many counts. CDR3 bases: TGTGCCAGCAGTTTATCAGGGGGCGGGTACGAGCAGTACTTC. Translated: CASSLSGGGYEQYF. The V and J genes are TRBV27 and TRBJ2-7, with 7 positions matching TRBD1. The V gene end was trimmed by 0 bases and the J gene end by 4 bases; junction bases not matched to a gene: 3. The CDR3 totals 14 residues. Germline V lookup: CDR1 MNHEY, CDR2 SMNVEV (reference sequence).

V and J are TRBV6-5 and TRBJ1-2; 7 positions agree with TRBD1. This CDR3 is 15 amino acids long. Germline lookup yields CDR1 MNHEY and CDR2 SVGAGI. V shed 0 bases, J shed 4 bases, and the junction held 5 bases outside the gene matches. CDR3 in amino acids: CASSYSTGQAYGYTF. For the CDR3, the DNA is TGTGCCAGCAGTTACTCGACTGGACAGGCCTATGGCTACACCTTC.

This clone showed up just once. The chain carries TRBV19 and TRBJ1-2, with D possibly matching TRBD1 (6 bases). Germline-derived CDR1 and CDR2 are LNHDA and SQIVND (reference sequence). The V end was cut by 4 bases, the J end by 5 bases, with 14 bases between. The CDR3 spans 14 residues. The CDR3: CASSRQDTPYGYTF. CDR3 nucleotides: TGTGCCAGTAGTAGACAGGACACTCCTTATGGCTACACCTTC.

This clone came up many times. The chain recombines TRBV11-3 with TRBJ1-6; TRBD1 matches 9 bases. Germline V gene data show CDR1 as SGHNT and CDR2 as YENEEA. This CDR3 is 14 amino acids long. J was trimmed by 10 bases and V by 3 bases; bases with no gene match: 4. CDR3 protein: CASSFVGQGSPLHF. Written as DNA, the CDR3 is TGTGCCAGCAGCTTTGTAGGACAGGGGTCACCCCTCCACTTT.

The V and J genes are TRBV3-1 (or the pseudogene TRBV3-2) and TRBJ2-3; possible D gene TRBD2, 6 bases. The CDR3 length is 14 residues. Trimming left V 4 bases short and J 0 bases short, with 8 bases between. Germline CDR1 LGHDT, CDR2 YNNKEL (reference sequence). CDR3 DNA: TGTGCCAGCAGCCGGACTACTAGCACAGATACGCAGTATTTT. It translates to CASSRTTSTDTQYF.

This clone was observed a few times. The chain has TRBV30 and TRBJ1-2; D is ambiguous. The CDR3 runs to 13 residues. Per the germline V gene, CDR1 is GTSNPN and CDR2 is SVGIG (reference sequence). V dropped 0 bases and J dropped 7 bases, with 12 bases sitting between them. CDR3 protein: CAWSVPGWGGYTF. As DNA, the CDR3 is TGTGCCTGGAGTGTACCGGGGTGGGGTGGCTACACCTTC.